A single sample is the source of the 20 T cell receptor beta chains below, sequenced in a study of blood T cell repertoires in COVID-19. Assay used: immunoSEQ multiplex PCR; TCRdb lists only in-frame clones, some missing. The sample has around 180,000 clones, approximately 80% seen once; the top ten hold around 12%. Material: peripheral blood. The receptors shown here come from a woman older than 75 with COVID-19, enrolled during active disease.

The chain is built from TRBV18 and TRBJ2-5; TRBD2 might be the D (6 bases). This CDR3 has 14 amino acids. Germline assignment: CDR1 KGHSH and CDR2 LQKENI. V was pared by 8 bases and J by 4 bases, with 17 bases between. The CDR3 reads CASRNTEEGETQYF. The CDR3, as DNA: TGTGCCAGCAGGAACACAGAGGAGGGAGAGACCCAGTACTTC.

The chain links TRBV4-1 to TRBJ2-7; 9 nucleotides line up with TRBD2. The CDR3 length is 17 residues. Germline V CDR1 and CDR2: MGHRA, YSYEKL. V was pared by 6 bases and J by 0 bases, with 12 bases of the junction left unmatched. Here the CDR3 DNA reads TGCGCCAGCAGTCCAAGACTACTAGCGGGTACCTCCTACGAGCAGTACTTC. Translating gives CASSPRLLAGTSYEQYF.

The chain couples TRBV2 to TRBJ2-5; weak D call: TRBD1 (6 bases). V lost 7 bases and J 3 bases, leaving 12 bases between the germline ends. Looked up from germline, CDR1 is SNHLY and CDR2 is FYNNEI. The CDR3 runs to 13 residues. CDR3 residues: CASNGGREETQYF. The CDR3 DNA follows: TGTGCCAGCAATGGGGGCAGAGAAGAGACCCAGTACTTC.

V and J are TRBV9 and TRBJ2-3, with TRBD2 matching 8 bases. V lost 4 bases and J lost 2; bases outside the gene matches: 6. Looked up from germline, CDR1 is SGDLS and CDR2 is YYNGEE. The CDR3 is made up of 15 amino acids. CDR3 sequence reads: CASSPGGRSTDTQYF. CDR3 sequence (DNA): TGTGCCAGCAGCCCGGGGGGGCGGTCCACAGATACGCAGTATTTT.

The chain has TRBV19 and TRBJ1-5; the D gene is possibly TRBD1 (5 bases). Germline V lookup: CDR1 LNHDA, CDR2 SQIVND (reference sequence). CDR3 length: 14 amino acids. V was shortened by 7 bases and J by 9 bases, with 19 bases between the two germline ends. CDR3 in amino acids: CASMFAGDYRPQHF. The CDR3 DNA follows: TGTGCCAGTATGTTCGCGGGGGATTATCGGCCCCAGCATTTT.

V usage is TRBV11-2 and J usage is TRBJ1-6; D is unresolved. This CDR3 has 13 amino acids. From germline, CDR1 is SGHAT and CDR2 FQNNGV. The V gene lost 1 base and the J gene lost 8 bases, with 6 bases spanning the gap. In DNA, the CDR3 is TGTGCCAGCAGCTTAGTTGCGGATTCACCCCTCCACTTT. Translating it yields CASSLVADSPLHF.

V is TRBV4-1 and J is TRBJ1-4; tentative D call: TRBD1 (6 bases). Germline V gene data show CDR1 as MGHRA and CDR2 as YSYEKL. V lost 3 bases and J lost 0, with 8 bases in between. The CDR3 has 15 amino acids. DNA of the CDR3: TGCGCCAGCAGCCACTGGACAGCAACTAATGAAAAACTGTTTTTT. Translating gives CASSHWTATNEKLFF.

CDR3: CAIKGDDNQPQHF. For the CDR3, the DNA is TGTGCCATCAAGGGAGATGACAATCAGCCCCAGCATTTT. V gene TRBV10-3 combines with J gene TRBJ1-5, with D unclear. Looked up from germline, CDR1 is ENHRY and CDR2 is SYGVKD. The ends were cut back, 7 bases at V and 3 bases at J, with 10 bases in the middle. This CDR3 region has 13 residues.

This rearrangement joins TRBV27 to TRBJ1-2, with no clear D. V shed 4 bases and J shed 4 bases, with 10 bases lying between them. The CDR3 is 13 residues long. The germline V gene has CDR1 MNHEY and CDR2 SMNVEV (reference sequence). This CDR3 reads CASSWGAGYGYTF. CDR3 nucleotide sequence: TGTGCCAGCAGTTGGGGTGCGGGCTATGGCTACACCTTC.

The rearrangement links TRBV28 to TRBJ2-7; 9 bases are a match to TRBD2. CDR3 length: 15 amino acids. With 3 bases clipped from V and 3 bases from J, the junction kept 6 bases outside the gene matches. Germline V gene data show CDR1 as MDHEN and CDR2 as SYDVKM. The CDR3: CASSFPRTSDYEQYF. For the CDR3, the DNA is TGTGCCAGCAGTTTCCCCAGGACTAGCGACTACGAGCAGTACTTC.

The CDR3 nucleotides read TGTGCCAGCAGCCCGGGGGGCGGGGAAAAACTGTTTTTT. It is translated as CASSPGGGEKLFF. This chain links TRBV7-9 with TRBJ1-4; D is possibly TRBD1 (6 bases). Germline CDR1 is SEHNR and CDR2 is FQNEAQ (reference sequence). Trimming cost V 5 bases and J 8 bases, with 12 bases left between them. The CDR3 is 13 residues long.

The DNA for the CDR3 is TGTGCCATCAGTGATAGCGGGAATGGGTACAATGAGCAGTTCTTC. Protein product: CAISDSGNGYNEQFF. The V gene is TRBV10-3, the J gene TRBJ2-1, with 8 bases aligning to TRBD2. The CDR3 sequence is 15 residues long. Trimming took 3 bases from V and 4 from J; bases not matched to a gene: 5. Germline V gene sequence: CDR1 ENHRY, CDR2 SYGVKD.

The CDR3 DNA reads as TGTGCCAGCTTGACTGCCGAGCACAATCAGCCCCAGCATTTT. The encoded protein is CASLTAEHNQPQHF. The chain recombines TRBV6-4 with TRBJ1-5; D is uncertain. The CDR3 is 14 amino acids. V was cut by 8 bases and J by 3 bases, with 14 bases left in between. CDR1 and CDR2 (germline): MRHNA, SNTAGT.

The genes are TRBV28 and TRBJ2-1; weak D call: TRBD2 (6 bases). This CDR3 region has 14 residues. The germline V gene encodes CDR1 MDHEN and CDR2 SYDVKM. V shed 5 bases and J shed 7 bases, with 15 bases lying between them. CDR3 protein: CASSPTLSGNEQFF. The CDR3, as DNA: TGTGCCAGCAGTCCGACCCTGAGCGGGAATGAGCAGTTCTTC.

CDR3 amino acids: CASSPGTSGLPYNEQFF. The CDR3 DNA reads as TGTGCCAGCAGCCCAGGGACTAGCGGGCTTCCCTACAATGAGCAGTTCTTC. The chain is built from TRBV28 and TRBJ2-1; TRBD2 agrees at 12 bases. The CDR3 runs to 17 residues. From germline, CDR1 is MDHEN and CDR2 SYDVKM. With V trimmed by 6 bases and J by 2 bases, 8 bases remained unmatched.

J is TRBJ1-6 and V is TRBV19, with TRBD1 as a possible D gene (6 bases). The V gene's germline CDR1 is LNHDA and CDR2 SQIVND (reference sequence). Trimming took off 6 bases at V and 7 bases at J, with 16 bases between the two ends. The CDR3 has 15 residues. The CDR3 loop reads CASRMDSENNSPLHF. The CDR3 DNA is TGTGCCAGTAGGATGGACAGCGAAAACAATTCACCCCTCCACTTT.

The J gene is TRBJ2-1, the V gene TRBV5-4, with D possibly TRBD1 on 6 matching bases. Trimming stripped 1 base from V and 10 bases from J, with 12 bases between. The CDR3 spans 13 residues. Germline V lookup: CDR1 SGHNT, CDR2 YYREEE (reference sequence). The CDR3 loop is CASSLSLTGEQFF. The CDR3 coding sequence is TGTGCCAGCAGCTTGAGTCTTACAGGGGAGCAGTTCTTC.

V is TRBV19 and J is TRBJ2-2; 7 positions match TRBD1. CDR1 and CDR2 from the germline V gene are LNHDA and SQIVND (reference sequence). The CDR3 is made up of 15 amino acids. With 8 bases clipped from V and 7 bases from J, the junction kept 13 bases outside the gene matches. The CDR3 nucleotides are TGTGCCAGTCTCCGGGACAGCTTAGCCCTCGGGGAGCTGTTTTTT. Protein: CASLRDSLALGELFF. Full variable domain (outside the CDR3, taken from reference TRBV19 and TRBJ2-2): DGGITQSPKYLFRKEGQNVTLSCEQNLNHDAMYWYRQDPGQGLRLIYYSQIVNDFQKGDIAEGYSVSREKKESFPLTVTSAQKNPTAFYLCASLRDSLALGELFFGEGSRLTVL.

The V gene is TRBV18, the J gene TRBJ2-7; no firm D call. Germline lookup yields CDR1 KGHSH and CDR2 LQKENI. The length of the CDR3 is 14 residues. Trimming left V 2 bases short and J 2 bases short, with 10 bases between. Here the CDR3 reads CASSPLGLAYEQYF. The DNA of the CDR3 is TGTGCCAGCTCACCATTGGGTCTAGCCTACGAGCAGTACTTC. Using reference TRBV18 and TRBJ2-7 for the parts outside the CDR3, the full variable domain is NAGVMQNPRHLVRRRGQEARLRCSPMKGHSHVYWYRQLPEEGLKFMVYLQKENIIDESGMPKERFSAEFPKEGPSILRIQQVVRGDSAAYFCASSPLGLAYEQYFGPGTRLTVT.

The rearrangement joins TRBV5-4 to TRBJ2-2, with D possibly TRBD1 on 7 matching bases. In germline, CDR1 is SGHNT, CDR2 YYREEE (reference sequence). Trimming stripped 0 bases from V and 4 bases from J, with 13 bases between. The CDR3 runs 16 residues. The CDR3 region has the DNA TGTGCCAGCAGCTTGGCCGGCGGGACAGTCACCGGGGAGCTGTTTTTT. It codes for CASSLAGGTVTGELFF.